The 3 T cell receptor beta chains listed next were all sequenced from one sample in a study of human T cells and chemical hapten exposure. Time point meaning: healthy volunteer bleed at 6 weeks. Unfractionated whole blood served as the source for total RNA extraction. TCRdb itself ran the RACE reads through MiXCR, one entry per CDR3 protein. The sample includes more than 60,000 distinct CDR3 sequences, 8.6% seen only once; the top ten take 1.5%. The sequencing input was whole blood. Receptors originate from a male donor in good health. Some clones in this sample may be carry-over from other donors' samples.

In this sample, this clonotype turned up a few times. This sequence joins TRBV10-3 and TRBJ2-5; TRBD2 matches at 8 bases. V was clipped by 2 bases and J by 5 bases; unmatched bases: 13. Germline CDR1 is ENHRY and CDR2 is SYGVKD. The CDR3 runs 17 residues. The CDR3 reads CAISEPEREIARETQYF. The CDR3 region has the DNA TGTGCCATCAGTGAGCCGGAGCGGGAGATCGCGAGGGAGACCCAGTACTTC.

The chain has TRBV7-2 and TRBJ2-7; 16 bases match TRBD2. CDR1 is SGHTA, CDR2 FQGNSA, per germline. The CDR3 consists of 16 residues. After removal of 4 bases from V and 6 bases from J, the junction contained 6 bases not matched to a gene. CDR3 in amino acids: CASSWGLAGGRSEQYF. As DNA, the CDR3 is TGTGCCAGCAGCTGGGGACTAGCGGGGGGGCGTTCCGAGCAGTACTTC. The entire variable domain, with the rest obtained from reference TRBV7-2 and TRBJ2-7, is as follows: GAGVSQSPSNKVTEKGKDVELRCDPISGHTALYWYRQSLGQGLEFLIYFQGNSAPDKSGLPSDRFSAERTGGSVSTLTIQRTQQEDSAVYLCASSWGLAGGRSEQYFGPGTRLTVT.

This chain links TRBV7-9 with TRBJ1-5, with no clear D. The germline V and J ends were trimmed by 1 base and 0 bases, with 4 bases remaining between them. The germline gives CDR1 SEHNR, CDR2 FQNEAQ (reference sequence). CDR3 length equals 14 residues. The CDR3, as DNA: TGTGCCAGCAGCTTAGGTAATAGCAATCAGCCCCAGCATTTT. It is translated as CASSLGNSNQPQHF.